This TCR beta chain was recorded in a study of blood T cells in healthy people across ages. The V and J ends lost 1 base and 4 bases respectively, with 19 bases between them. The CDR3 spans 17 residues. Germline-derived CDR1 and CDR2 are DFQATT and SNEGSKA (reference sequence). The second PCR ran about 6 to 12 cycles with a sample-barcoded 5' primer and J-beta primers. TCRdb itself ran the 5' RACE reads through MiXCR, one entry per CDR3 protein. This table has more than 1,000,000 distinct CDR3 sequences, less than 25% appearing once. These data also formed part of another study, on T cells of mothers and their children.

The clonotype was recovered from a girl aged 2 to 10 in good health. The rearrangement uses TRBV20-1 and TRBJ1-4; D is ambiguous. Sequences were obtained from blood. CDR3 nucleotides: TGCAGTGCTAGAGTAGAGACCCGGGCCTCTAATAATGAAAAACTGTTTTTT. Translated, it gives CSARVETRASNNEKLFF.